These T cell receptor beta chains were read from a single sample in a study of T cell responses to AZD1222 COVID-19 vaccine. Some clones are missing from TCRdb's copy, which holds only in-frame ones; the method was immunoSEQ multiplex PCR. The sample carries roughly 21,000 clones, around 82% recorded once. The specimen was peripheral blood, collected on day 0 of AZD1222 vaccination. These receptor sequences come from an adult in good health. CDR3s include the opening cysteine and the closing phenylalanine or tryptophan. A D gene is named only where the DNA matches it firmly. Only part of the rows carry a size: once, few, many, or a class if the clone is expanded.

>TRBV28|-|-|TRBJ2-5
TGTGCCAGCAGTTTACCCGACCGACCAGGGGAGACCCAGTACTTC
CASSLPDRPGETQYF
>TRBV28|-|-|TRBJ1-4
TGTGCCAGCAGTTCCCTCAGCGAAAAACTGTTTTTT
CASSSLSEKLFF
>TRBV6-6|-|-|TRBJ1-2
TGTGCCAGCAGTCCCCAAACAGGGCCCAACTATGGCTACACCTTC
CASSPQTGPNYGYTF
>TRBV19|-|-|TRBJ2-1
TGTGCCAGTAGGGTGCGGCAAATGTACAATGAGCAGTTCTTC
CASRVRQMYNEQFF
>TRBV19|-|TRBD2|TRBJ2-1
TGTGCCAGTAGTATGGCTAGCGGGGGAAGTGGGTTCTTC
CASSMASGGSGFF
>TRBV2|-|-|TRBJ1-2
TGTGCCAGCAGTGAATCGTCGCCAGGAGGCTACACCTTC
CASSESSPGGYTF
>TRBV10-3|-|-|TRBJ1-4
TGTGCCATCAGCCCCGGGAGCGGAGGTGAAAAACTGTTTTTT
CAISPGSGGEKLFF
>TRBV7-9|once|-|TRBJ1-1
TGTGCCAGCAGCTTAGCAACGGGACACTCCCTCGGGAGCACTGAAGCTTTCTTT
CASSLATGHSLGSTEAFF
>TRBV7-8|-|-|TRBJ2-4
TGTGCCAGCTCCCCCCCTGGAGGGGGTTACAAAAACATTCAGTACTTC
CASSPPGGGYKNIQYF
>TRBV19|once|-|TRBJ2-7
TGTGCCAGTAGTAAAGGTAGCGGAGCCCCCTACGAGCAGTACTTC
CASSKGSGAPYEQYF
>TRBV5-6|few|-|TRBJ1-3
TGTGCCAGCAGCTTGTTGGGTCGGGCTGGAAACACCATATATTTT
CASSLLGRAGNTIYF
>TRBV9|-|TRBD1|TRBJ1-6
TGTGCCAGTACAGGGGCGGGAAATTCACCCCTCCACTTT
CASTGAGNSPLHF
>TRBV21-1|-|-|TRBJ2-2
TGTGCCAGCAGCATTCCCCGGACAGCACAAATGGGGGAGCTGTTTTTT
CASSIPRTAQMGELFF
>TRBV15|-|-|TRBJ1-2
TGTGCCACCAGCAGAGATCCGACAGCTCCGTATGGCTACACCTTC
CATSRDPTAPYGYTF
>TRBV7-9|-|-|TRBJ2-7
TGTGCCAGCAGCGTAATAGACAGCTCCTACGAGCAGTACTTC
CASSVIDSSYEQYF
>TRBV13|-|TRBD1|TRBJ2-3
TGTGCCAGCAGCTTACGGGACAGGGGCACAGATACGCAGTATTTT
CASSLRDRGTDTQYF
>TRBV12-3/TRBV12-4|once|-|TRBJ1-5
TGTGCCAGCAGTTTTGAGGCTCGGCAGCCCCAGCATTTT
CASSFEARQPQHF
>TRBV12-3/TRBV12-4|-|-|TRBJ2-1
TGTGCCAGCAGTCCCGATAGCTGGCAGTTCTTC
CASSPDSWQFF
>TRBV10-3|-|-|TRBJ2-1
TGTGCCATCTCCAGGGGGGACCAAAACAATGAGCAGTTCTTC
CAISRGDQNNEQFF
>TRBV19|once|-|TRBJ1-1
TGTGCCAGTAGCCGGATGCAATTTGAAGCTTTCTTT
CASSRMQFEAFF
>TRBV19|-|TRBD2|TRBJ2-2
TGTGCCAGTAGTACGACTAGCGGGGGTACCGGGGAGCTGTTTTTT
CASSTTSGGTGELFF
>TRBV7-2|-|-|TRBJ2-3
TGTGCCAGCAGCTTAGTGGCGGGGCCAGATACGCAGTATTTT
CASSLVAGPDTQYF
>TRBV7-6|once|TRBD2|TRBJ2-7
TGTGCCAGCAGCTTAGGTCTTAGCGGGAGTAACCACGAGCAGTACTTC
CASSLGLSGSNHEQYF
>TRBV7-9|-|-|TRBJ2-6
TGTGCCAGCAGCTTAGGAGGGGGGCGCGGGGCCAACGTCCTGACTTTC
CASSLGGGRGANVLTF
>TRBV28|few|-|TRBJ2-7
TGTGCCAGCACGGGGCAAGACTCCTACGAGCAGTACTTC
CASTGQDSYEQYF
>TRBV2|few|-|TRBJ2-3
TGTGCCAGCACGCAGGACACAGATACGCAGTATTTT
CASTQDTDTQYF
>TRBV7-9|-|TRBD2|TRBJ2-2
TGTGCCAGCAGCCCAGCAGGGGCGTCTAGCGGGACGGTCGGGGAGCTGTTTTTT
CASSPAGASSGTVGELFF
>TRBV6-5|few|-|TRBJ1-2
TGTGCCAGCAGGCTACAGGGAGCCCATGGCTACACCTTC
CASRLQGAHGYTF
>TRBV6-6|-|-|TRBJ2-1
TGTGCCAGCAGTGAGTTCTCCTACAATGAGCAGTTCTTC
CASSEFSYNEQFF
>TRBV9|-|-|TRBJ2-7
TGTGCCAGCAGTTTAACAGGGAGCAACGAGCAGTACTTC
CASSLTGSNEQYF
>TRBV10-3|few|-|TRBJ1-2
TGTGCCATCAGGCCGGGAGGAGGGGGGGATGGCTACACCTTC
CAIRPGGGGDGYTF
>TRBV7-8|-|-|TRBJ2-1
TGTGCCAGCAGCACCTGGGACTCGAGCTCCTACAATGAGCAGTTCTTC
CASSTWDSSSYNEQFF
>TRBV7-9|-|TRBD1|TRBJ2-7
TGTGCCAGCGGGGGACAGGGGTACGAGCAGTACTTC
CASGGQGYEQYF
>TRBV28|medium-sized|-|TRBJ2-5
TGTGCCAGCAGTTTTTTCGAGGAAGAAGAGACCGAGACCCAGTACTTC
CASSFFEEEETETQYF
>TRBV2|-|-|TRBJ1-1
TGTGCCAGCAGTGACGCGCGGCTGAACACTGAAGCTTTCTTT
CASSDARLNTEAFF
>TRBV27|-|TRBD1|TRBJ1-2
TGTGCCAGCAGCGGGACAGGCGTACCTCGGGGAATAGGCTACACCTTC
CASSGTGVPRGIGYTF
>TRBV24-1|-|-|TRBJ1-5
TGTGCCACCAGTGAGGGCAGGGTATCAAGCCAGCCCCAGCATTTT
CATSEGRVSSQPQHF
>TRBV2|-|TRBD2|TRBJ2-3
TGTGCCAGCAGTGAATATCGGTGCTGGCGGGAGATCGAAACGACGGATACGCAGTATTTT
CASSEYRCWREIETTDTQYF
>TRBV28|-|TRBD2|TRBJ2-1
TGTGCCAGCTGCACCGGGACTAGCGGGAGTGGTGAGCAGTTCTTC
CASCTGTSGSGEQFF
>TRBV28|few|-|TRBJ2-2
TGTGCCAGCAGTTTAGATACAACGGGACTGAACACCGGGGAGCTGTTTTTT
CASSLDTTGLNTGELFF
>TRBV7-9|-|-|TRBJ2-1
TGTGCCAGCAGCTTACTTGGGCCCCCAAGGGACAATGAGCAGTTCTTC
CASSLLGPPRDNEQFF
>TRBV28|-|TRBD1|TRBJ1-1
TGTGCCAGCAGATTAGACAGGGGGGACATGAACACTGAAGCTTTCTTT
CASRLDRGDMNTEAFF
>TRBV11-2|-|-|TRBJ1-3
TGTGCCAGCAGCCAAAGACAGGCTGGAAACACCATATATTTT
CASSQRQAGNTIYF
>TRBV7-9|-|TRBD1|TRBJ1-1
TGTGCCAGCAGCCCCGGACAGGCGAGGGACGAAGCTTTCTTT
CASSPGQARDEAFF
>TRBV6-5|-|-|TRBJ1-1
TGTGCCAGCAGTTTTCTAGGCAATCTGAACACTGAAGCTTTCTTT
CASSFLGNLNTEAFF
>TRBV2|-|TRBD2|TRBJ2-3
TGTGCCAGCAGGGGGGGGACTAGCGATGCAGATACGCAGTATTTT
CASRGGTSDADTQYF
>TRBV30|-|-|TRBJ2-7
TGTGCCTGGAGTCAGGGGTCCTCCCACGAGCAGTACTTC
CAWSQGSSHEQYF
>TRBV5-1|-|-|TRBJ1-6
TGCGCCAGCAGCCTTAGGGAGGACTCACCCCTCCACTTT
CASSLREDSPLHF
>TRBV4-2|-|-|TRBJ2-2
TGTGCCAGCAGCCAAGATCGCCTAGCTGGCGGGGAGCTGTTTTTT
CASSQDRLAGGELFF
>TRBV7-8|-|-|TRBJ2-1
TGTGCCAGCAGTGGGATATTAGCTGGGAGTGAGCAGTTCTTC
CASSGILAGSEQFF
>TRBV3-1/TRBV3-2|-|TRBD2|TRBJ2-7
TGTGCCAGCAGCCATTGGCTAGCGGGGACCTACGAGCAGTACTTC
CASSHWLAGTYEQYF
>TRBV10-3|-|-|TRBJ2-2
TGTGCCATCAGTGAGATTCTCGCCGGGGAGCTGTTTTTT
CAISEILAGELFF
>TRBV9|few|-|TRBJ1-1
TGTGCCAGCAGCGCAGACCCCCGGAACACTGAAGCTTTCTTT
CASSADPRNTEAFF